This T cell receptor beta chain was recovered during a study of blood T cell repertoires in COVID-19. The V gene's germline CDR1 is SGHDT and CDR2 YYEEEE. The V end was cut by 0 bases, the J end by 0 bases, with 6 bases between. CDR3 size: 14 residues. In the original analysis: Nucleated cell number was recorded as an estimate derived from reference gene primer amplification. Only in-frame clones appear in the TCRdb table, and some are missing; sequencing was by immunoSEQ multiplex PCR. Clonal size and the V and J genes are those of that table, whereas D and trimming came from the DNA. The profile covers about 670,000 clones, with more than 80% appearing a single time and 0.2% to 0.3% taken by the ten largest.

This TCR was recovered from a woman aged 18-29 years with acute or convalescent COVID-19. The chain couples TRBV5-6 to TRBJ2-5, with a weak D call TRBD2 (6 bases). The specimen was peripheral blood. CDR3 DNA sequence: TGTGCCAGCAGCTTGGGGGACTACCAAGAGACCCAGTACTTC. Its protein product is CASSLGDYQETQYF. The full variable domain, with the rest looked up from reference TRBV5-6 and TRBJ2-5, is DAGVTQSPTHLIKTRGQQVTLRCSPKSGHDTVSWYQQALGQGPQFIFQYYEEEERQRGNFPDRFSGHQFPNYSSELNVNALLLGDSALYLCASSLGDYQETQYFGPGTRLLVL.